The rows below give T cell receptor beta chains drawn from one sample of a study of blood T cell repertoires in COVID-19. Libraries were prepared by immunoSEQ multiplex PCR; TCRdb keeps only in-frame clonotypes and omits some of them. The sample consists of under 450,000 clones, 65% to 90% of them appearing once. The specimen was peripheral blood. These receptor sequences come from a woman aged 55-75 years with COVID-19, enrolled during active disease. CDR3s include the opening cysteine and the closing phenylalanine or tryptophan. D genes are given only for firm matches. Only some rows state a clone size, as once, few, many or a class for expanded clones.

D gene	clone size	J gene	V gene	CDR3 protein	CDR3 DNA
-	-	TRBJ2-4	TRBV9	CASSVEGDLAKNIQYF	TGTGCCAGCAGCGTAGAGGGGGATTTAGCCAAAAACATTCAGTACTTC
-	-	TRBJ2-5	TRBV21-1	CASSKASSVKGDQETQYF	TGTGCCAGCAGCAAAGCATCATCGGTGAAAGGGGACCAAGAGACCCAGTACTTC
-	-	TRBJ2-3	TRBV9	CASSSEGSSWFGQYF	TGTGCCAGCAGCTCAGAGGGCTCCTCATGGTTCGGGCAGTATTTT
-	-	TRBJ1-3	TRBV2	CASSEYRAGNTIYF	TGTGCCAGCAGTGAATACAGGGCTGGAAACACCATATATTTT
TRBD1	-	TRBJ2-7	TRBV7-9	CASSLAPGRGLIYEQYF	TGTGCCAGCAGCTTAGCGCCGGGCAGGGGGCTTATCTACGAGCAGTACTTC
-	-	TRBJ1-2	TRBV18	CASSPSAREGTYGYTF	TGTGCCAGCTCACCATCGGCCAGGGAGGGGACCTATGGCTACACCTTC
TRBD1	-	TRBJ2-7	TRBV24-1	CATSDINRDRGIDEQYF	TGTGCCACCAGTGATATAAACCGGGACAGGGGAATAGACGAGCAGTACTTC
TRBD1	-	TRBJ1-2	TRBV2	CANNPLDRGAGYTF	TGTGCCAACAACCCCTTGGACAGGGGGGCAGGCTACACCTTC
-	-	TRBJ1-1	TRBV11-2	CASSLELQGNTEAFF	TGTGCCAGCAGTTTAGAGTTACAGGGGAACACTGAAGCTTTCTTT
-	-	TRBJ2-1	TRBV2	CASSDSTGTLNEQFF	TGTGCCAGCAGTGATTCGACAGGTACGTTGAATGAGCAGTTCTTC
-	-	TRBJ1-2	TRBV14	CASSPHGGTNYGYTF	TGTGCCAGCAGCCCCCATGGGGGCACTAACTATGGCTACACCTTC
-	-	TRBJ1-2	TRBV18	CASSPGWRGDYGYTF	TGTGCCAGCTCACCAGGATGGAGGGGCGACTATGGCTACACCTTC
TRBD1	-	TRBJ2-4	TRBV6-6	CASSECRILQLDRVAKNIQYF	TGTGCCAGCAGCGAGTGTCGAATCCTACAATTAGACAGGGTAGCCAAAAACATTCAGTACTTC
TRBD1	-	TRBJ1-6	TRBV5-1	CASSLQGPPLFSPLHF	TGCGCCAGCAGCTTACAGGGGCCGCCTCTGTTTTCACCCCTCCACTTT
-	once	TRBJ1-5	TRBV7-2	CASSLQGSQPQHF	TGTGCCAGCAGCTTACAGGGGAGCCAGCCCCAGCATTTT
-	-	TRBJ1-2	TRBV9	CASSVSGELAAGYTF	TGTGCCAGCAGCGTAAGCGGGGAGCTTGCGGCTGGCTACACCTTC
TRBD2	once	TRBJ2-3	TRBV20-1	CSASNLAGKYTQYF	TGCAGTGCTAGTAACCTAGCGGGGAAGTATACGCAGTATTTT
-	-	TRBJ2-2	TRBV5-1	CASSPSTVTGELFF	TGCGCCAGCAGCCCATCGACAGTCACCGGGGAGCTGTTTTTT
-	once	TRBJ1-2	TRBV12-1	CASTQTQGAGVPSVDYGYTF	TGTGCCAGCACCCAGACTCAGGGGGCAGGCGTCCCGTCAGTTGACTATGGCTACACCTTC
-	-	TRBJ2-5	TRBV20-1	CSAVREWTQYF	TGCAGTGCTGTGAGGGAATGGACCCAGTACTTC
TRBD2	-	TRBJ2-3	TRBV28	CASSFFLAGGTDTQYF	TGTGCCAGCAGTTTTTTCCTAGCGGGGGGCACAGATACGCAGTATTTT
TRBD1	many	TRBJ1-1	TRBV14	CASSHVPGQSWNTEAFF	TGTGCCAGCAGCCATGTCCCGGGACAGAGTTGGAACACTGAAGCTTTCTTT
-	-	TRBJ2-5	TRBV6-6	CASSYPSGVKETQYF	TGTGCCAGCAGTTACCCGTCGGGGGTTAAAGAGACCCAGTACTTC
TRBD1	-	TRBJ2-7	TRBV5-1	CASSWGTAYEQYF	TGCGCCAGCAGCTGGGGGACAGCTTACGAGCAGTACTTC
TRBD1	-	TRBJ1-6	TRBV27	CASSTDRSSYNSPLHF	TGTGCCAGCAGTACGGACAGGAGCTCCTATAATTCACCCCTCCACTTT
-	-	TRBJ1-2	TRBV10-3	CAISDRTNYGYTF	TGTGCCATCTCGGACAGAACTAACTATGGCTACACCTTC
-	-	TRBJ1-2	TRBV11-2	CASSLGGGGSGYTF	TGTGCCAGCAGCTTAGGAGGGGGGGGCTCTGGCTACACCTTC
-	-	TRBJ2-1	TRBV6-5	CASSYFRDEQFF	TGTGCCAGCAGCTATTTCAGGGATGAGCAGTTCTTC
-	-	TRBJ2-5	TRBV6-5	CASTLSWGQGETQYF	TGTGCCAGCACTCTTAGCTGGGGGCAGGGGGAGACCCAGTACTTC
-	-	TRBJ2-5	TRBV6-5	CASSRSESGETQYF	TGTGCCAGCAGCCGATCCGAGAGCGGGGAGACCCAGTACTTC
-	-	TRBJ1-5	TRBV13	CASSYPGRALNQPQHF	TGTGCCAGCAGCTACCCGGGAAGGGCCCTCAATCAGCCCCAGCATTTT
TRBD1	-	TRBJ1-4	TRBV6-5	CATAPRIDRAEKLFF	TGTGCCACCGCGCCAAGGATCGACAGGGCAGAAAAACTGTTTTTT
-	few	TRBJ1-1	TRBV10-1	CASSEGGSTEAFF	TGCGCCAGCAGTGAGGGGGGGTCAACTGAAGCTTTCTTT
TRBD2	once	TRBJ2-1	TRBV5-1	CASSASGGSYNEQFF	TGCGCCAGCAGCGCTAGCGGGGGTTCCTACAATGAGCAGTTCTTC